Listed here is a single T cell receptor (beta chain). The target antigen is unknown. This specimen belongs to a study of cytomegalovirus exposure and HLA in healthy donors. Across the study: T cells numbering some 170 million yielded 90 million to 140 million unique TCR beta sequences in an earlier analysis.

The CDR3 is made up of 15 amino acids. Germline V gene sequence: CDR1 SGHRS, CDR2 YFSETQ. V dropped 5 bases and J dropped 4 bases, with 18 bases sitting between them. 13 Jbeta primers and 60 Vbeta primers were used for the PCR. TCRdb's table, derived via immunoSEQ multiplex PCR, lists solely in-frame clones and lacks some. The sample records 100,000 to 150,000 clones, 60% to 80% being singletons. Study-level results: In a later analysis, an Asian-associated ancestry cluster reportedly showed fewer N-insertions than the approximately 660-donor mean. Immune exposure information available was restricted to CMV serostatus.

The TCR was taken from a female donor in good health and CMV-seronegative. This chain joins TRBV5-1 and TRBJ1-1, with a possible D match to TRBD1 (6 bases). The sample consisted of PBMCs. CDR3 nucleotide sequence: TGCGCCAGCAGACCTCTTCAGGGGACGGGCACTGAAGCTTTCTTT. This sequence encodes CASRPLQGTGTEAFF. Full variable domain (rest looked up from reference TRBV5-1 and TRBJ1-1): KAGVTQTPRYLIKTRGQQVTLSCSPISGHRSVSWYQQTPGQGLQFLFEYFSETQRNKGNFPGRFSGRQFSNSRSEMNVSTLELGDSALYLCASRPLQGTGTEAFFGQGTRLTVV.